A single sample is the source of the 7 T cell receptor beta chains below, sequenced in a study of OX40 agonist ivuxolimab in advanced cancers. The assay was immunoSEQ multiplex PCR, and TCRdb's table has in-frame clones only and misses some. Of about 74,000 clones in the sample, roughly 83% were seen once. This specimen consisted of CD4+ or CD8+ T cells sorted from blood, obtained in a trial of the OX40 agonist ivuxolimab. Receptors originate from an adult with an advanced solid tumor such as melanoma, head and neck, liver or kidney cancer.

Written as DNA, the CDR3 is TGTGCCAGCAGCCCTCCCGGGCTAAATCAGCCCCAGCATTTT. Translating gives CASSPPGLNQPQHF. The chain carries TRBV7-2 and TRBJ1-5, with D unresolved. The CDR3 spans 14 residues. Germline CDR1 SGHTA, CDR2 FQGNSA. Trimming cost V 5 bases and J 4 bases, with 12 bases left between them.

The genes are TRBV9 and TRBJ2-3, with a tentative D call TRBD1 (7 bases). The V end lost 4 bases, the J end lost 1 base, and 10 bases lay between the germline ends. The CDR3 contains 14 residues. CDR1 is SGDLS, CDR2 YYNGEE, per germline. CDR3 in DNA: TGTGCCAGCAGCATCAGGGGGGGCACAGATACGCAGTATTTT. Protein: CASSIRGGTDTQYF.

The rearrangement joins TRBV9 to TRBJ2-3; 8 bases match TRBD2. Germline values: CDR1 SGDLS, CDR2 YYNGEE. This CDR3 is built from 14 residues. V lost 3 bases, J lost 4 bases, and 4 bases stayed unmatched. The CDR3 sequence is CASSAYGGADTQYF. CDR3 sequence (DNA): TGTGCCAGCAGCGCCTACGGGGGGGCAGATACGCAGTATTTT.

V is TRBV7-2 and J is TRBJ2-5, with TRBD2 identical over 8 bases. CDR3 length equals 13 residues. The trim removed 5 bases at V and 8 bases at J, leaving 7 bases unmatched. Germline V gives CDR1 SGHTA, CDR2 FQGNSA. In DNA, the CDR3 is TGTGCCAGCAGCCTGGGACTAGATGGAACCCAGTACTTC. Residues: CASSLGLDGTQYF. The variable domain in full, completed from reference TRBV7-2 and TRBJ2-5, reads GAGVSQSPSNKVTEKGKDVELRCDPISGHTALYWYRQSLGQGLEFLIYFQGNSAPDKSGLPSDRFSAERTGGSVSTLTIQRTQQEDSAVYLCASSLGLDGTQYFGPGTRLLVL.

The rearrangement links TRBV15 to TRBJ2-1; 12 bases agree with TRBD2. With 6 bases clipped from V and 2 bases from J, the junction kept 11 bases outside the gene matches. The CDR3 is made up of 18 amino acids. Germline lookup yields CDR1 LNHNV and CDR2 YYDKDF (reference sequence). As DNA, the CDR3 is TGTGCCACCAGTCTGGAGCTAGCGGGAGGGCTCCCCTACAATGAGCAGTTCTTC. Its translation: CATSLELAGGLPYNEQFF. Filled out from reference TRBV15 and TRBJ2-1, the complete variable domain reads DAMVIQNPRYQVTQFGKPVTLSCSQTLNHNVMYWYQQKSSQAPKLLFHYYDKDFNNEADTPDNFQSRRPNTSFCFLDIRSPGLGDTAMYLCATSLELAGGLPYNEQFFGPGTRLTVL.

A note on this clone: No conserved phenylalanine or tryptophan ends this CDR3, so it is likely a read error. It is unclear where the CDR3 begins or ends on the DNA, so no DNA is shown, and the CDR3 is as TCRdb lists it. CDR3 region: CASNPRGEKSFL. The gene calls are TRBV2 and TRBJ1-1. Germline CDR1 and CDR2: SNHLY and FYNNEI. The CDR3 contains 12 residues when both ends are counted.

CDR3 sequence (DNA): TGTGCCAGCCAAGGCAGGGCGAACACCGGGGAGCTGTTTTTT. Amino acids: CASQGRANTGELFF. The V call is TRBV6-5, the J call TRBJ2-2; D perhaps matches TRBD1 (5 bases). CDR1 MNHEY and CDR2 SVGAGI come from the germline V gene. The CDR3 contains 14 residues. The germline V and J ends were trimmed by 8 bases and 0 bases, with 10 bases remaining between them.